This T cell receptor beta chain appears in the sequencing data of a study of blood T cell repertoires in COVID-19. CDR3 length: 15 amino acids. Germline V lookup: CDR1 LNHDA, CDR2 SQIVND (reference sequence). After removal of 1 base from V and 3 bases from J, the junction contained 3 bases not matched to a gene. Sequenced by immunoSEQ multiplex PCR; TCRdb stores in-frame clones only, minus some. This table holds about 97,000 clones, around 90% found once. The chain carries TRBV19 and TRBJ1-5; 7 nucleotides match TRBD1. This TCR was recovered from a middle-aged man with active COVID-19. Material: peripheral blood. The CDR3 nucleotides are TGTGCCAGTAGTATAGGGGGACAGCTCAATCAGCCCCAGCATTTT. Translation gives CASSIGGQLNQPQHF.